These 27 T cell receptor beta chains share one sample of origin, sequenced in a study of cytomegalovirus exposure and HLA in healthy donors. A multiplex PCR was run with 60 Vbeta primers and 13 Jbeta primers. Libraries were prepared by immunoSEQ multiplex PCR; TCRdb keeps only in-frame clonotypes and omits some of them. The sample includes about 160,000 clones, 78% of them seen just once. The sample was PBMCs. The receptors were sampled from a woman aged 40 to 55 in good health and CMV-seronegative.

The chain recombines TRBV5-4 with TRBJ2-1; 12 bases line up with TRBD2. The trim removed 4 bases at V and 0 bases at J, leaving 11 bases unmatched. The CDR3 loop spans 19 amino acids. Germline loops: CDR1 SGHNT, CDR2 YYREEE (reference sequence). The CDR3 nucleotides are TGTGCCAGCAGCCGGTTTCTAGCGGGGGGGTCAGACTCCTACAATGAGCAGTTCTTC. This translates into CASSRFLAGGSDSYNEQFF.

V gene TRBV10-1 combines with J gene TRBJ2-7, with 9 positions matching TRBD1. Trimming at V came to 2 bases and at J to 7 bases, leaving 9 bases not matched to a gene. The germline V gene has CDR1 WNHNN and CDR2 SYGVQD (reference sequence). The CDR3 runs to 15 residues. DNA for the CDR3: TGCGCCAGCAGTGAGAACCTGGACAGGGGTCAGGAGCAGTACTTC. Translated: CASSENLDRGQEQYF.

V and J are TRBV5-4 and TRBJ2-2; no definite D call. Germline CDR1 SGHNT, CDR2 YYREEE (reference sequence). The CDR3 contains 15 residues. Trimming took 3 bases from V and 5 from J, leaving 14 bases between them. CDR3 in amino acids: CASSSNPLSTGELFF. The CDR3 region has the DNA TGTGCCAGCAGCTCGAATCCCCTCAGTACCGGGGAGCTGTTTTTT.

This chain connects TRBV4-1 to TRBJ2-3, with 12 bases matching TRBD2. The germline CDR1 and CDR2 sequences are MGHRA and YSYEKL. V lost 6 bases to trimming and J lost 3 bases; unmatched junction nucleotides: 10. CDR3 size: 17 residues. In nucleotides, the CDR3 is TGCGCCAGCAGACAAAGGCCGACTAGCGGGGGAACAGATACGCAGTATTTT. Its translation: CASRQRPTSGGTDTQYF.

This clone was recorded once. The chain links TRBV27 to TRBJ2-1; TRBD1 agrees at 7 bases. This CDR3 is 13 amino acids long. The V gene end was trimmed by 9 bases and the J gene end by 5 bases; junction bases not matched to a gene: 7. Looked up from germline, CDR1 is MNHEY and CDR2 is SMNVEV (reference sequence). Written as DNA, the CDR3 is TGTGCCAGTAAGGACAGGAATAACAATGAGCAGTTCTTC. Its translation is CASKDRNNNEQFF.

The rearrangement uses TRBV7-2 and TRBJ1-2, with D possibly TRBD1 on 5 matching bases. Germline V gives CDR1 SGHTA, CDR2 FQGNSA. V gave up 5 bases and J gave up 6 bases, with 16 bases separating them. The CDR3 spans 14 residues. CDR3 in amino acids: CASSNNPGYHGYTF. The CDR3, as DNA: TGTGCCAGCAGCAACAACCCAGGGTATCATGGCTACACCTTC.

The chain links TRBV19 to TRBJ2-7; D is possibly TRBD1 (6 bases). The V end was cut by 5 bases, the J end by 3 bases, with 14 bases between. The CDR3 length is 14 residues. Germline assignment: CDR1 LNHDA and CDR2 SQIVND (reference sequence). CDR3 in amino acids: CASSALWDNYEQYF. CDR3 sequence (DNA): TGTGCCAGTAGTGCCCTCTGGGACAACTACGAGCAGTACTTC. The full variable domain, its missing parts supplied by reference TRBV19 and TRBJ2-7, is DGGITQSPKYLFRKEGQNVTLSCEQNLNHDAMYWYRQDPGQGLRLIYYSQIVNDFQKGDIAEGYSVSREKKESFPLTVTSAQKNPTAFYLCASSALWDNYEQYFGPGTRLTVT.

Concerning this clone: Additional DNA sequences in this sample encode the identical CDR3. This chain uses TRBV2 with TRBJ2-1, with D tentatively TRBD1 (6 bases). V lost 6 bases and J 0 bases, leaving 9 bases between the germline ends. Per the germline V gene, CDR1 is SNHLY and CDR2 is FYNNEI. This CDR3 comprises 14 residues. The CDR3 DNA is TGTGCCAGCAGCCTGGACAGCTCCTACAATGAGCAGTTCTTC. This sequence encodes CASSLDSSYNEQFF.

This chain connects TRBV6-5 to TRBJ2-3; D not certain. The germline V gene has CDR1 MNHEY and CDR2 SVGAGI. V was pared by 0 bases and J by 0 bases, with 10 bases between. The CDR3 loop spans 16 amino acids. The CDR3 nucleotides are TGTGCCAGCAGTTACTCTCCCAGTCCTAGCACAGATACGCAGTATTTT. Translation: CASSYSPSPSTDTQYF.

This clone came up a few times. This CDR3 is CASRRDPGGGYTF. The CDR3 DNA follows: TGTGCCAGCAGGAGAGATCCGGGGGGTGGCTACACCTTC. This chain connects TRBV28 to TRBJ1-2; TRBD1 is a possible D gene (5 bases). CDR1 MDHEN and CDR2 SYDVKM come from the germline V gene. This CDR3 region has 13 residues. V was pared by 6 bases and J by 7 bases, with 15 bases between.

This rearrangement joins TRBV5-6 to TRBJ2-3; 7 bases agree with TRBD2. The CDR3 has 16 residues. Germline CDR1 and CDR2: SGHDT and YYEEEE. Trimming removed 0 bases from V and 3 bases from J; junction bases left unmatched: 7. The CDR3: CASSLATGGQTDTQYF. The CDR3 DNA is TGTGCCAGCAGCTTGGCTACGGGGGGTCAAACAGATACGCAGTATTTT. Combining the CDR3 with reference TRBV5-6 and TRBJ2-3 gives the whole variable domain DAGVTQSPTHLIKTRGQQVTLRCSPKSGHDTVSWYQQALGQGPQFIFQYYEEEERQRGNFPDRFSGHQFPNYSSELNVNALLLGDSALYLCASSLATGGQTDTQYFGPGTRLTVL.

The rearrangement links TRBV13 to TRBJ1-2; no clear D gene. V lost 2 bases and J 2 bases, leaving 21 bases between the germline ends. This CDR3 contains 18 residues. CDR1 and CDR2 (germline): PRHDT, FYEKMQ (reference sequence). The CDR3 sequence is CASSLRPGSNQYNYGYTF. DNA of the CDR3: TGTGCCAGCAGCTTAAGACCGGGGTCTAACCAATACAACTATGGCTACACCTTC.

The V and J genes are TRBV27 and TRBJ1-5; tentative D call: TRBD1 (6 bases). The CDR3 is 11 residues long. Germline V CDR1 and CDR2: MNHEY, SMNVEV (reference sequence). V lost 9 bases and J 6 bases, leaving 9 bases between the germline ends. In nucleotides, the CDR3 is TGTGCCAGAAAAGGGGGTCAGCCCCAGCATTTT. It codes for CARKGGQPQHF.

The V gene is TRBV2, the J gene TRBJ2-1; D is perhaps TRBD1 (6 bases). V shed 4 bases and J shed 5 bases, with 9 bases lying between them. Germline values: CDR1 SNHLY, CDR2 FYNNEI. CDR3 length equals 13 residues. This chain's CDR3 is CASSAQGNNEQFF. The CDR3 DNA is TGTGCCAGCAGTGCGCAGGGGAACAATGAGCAGTTCTTC.

V usage is TRBV15 and J usage is TRBJ1-1, with TRBD1 matching 7 bases. Unmatched junction bases numbered 1, after V lost 1 base and J lost 2 bases. Germline V gene data show CDR1 as LNHNV and CDR2 as YYDKDF (reference sequence). CDR3 length equals 14 residues. DNA for the CDR3: TGTGCCACCAGCAGAGGACAGGGTAACACTGAAGCTTTCTTT. As protein: CATSRGQGNTEAFF.

The gene calls are TRBV5-8 and TRBJ2-2; D gene uncertain. The germline CDR1 and CDR2 sequences are SGHTS and YDEGEE. CDR3 length: 15 amino acids. V was cut by 2 bases and J by 1 base, with 9 bases left in between. In DNA form, the CDR3 reads TGTGCCAGCAGCTTTGGGCTGTTGAACACCGGGGAGCTGTTTTTT. Translating gives CASSFGLLNTGELFF.

This clone was observed a single time. The genes are TRBV10-1 and TRBJ1-3; D ambiguous. The CDR3 is 16 residues long. CDR1 is WNHNN and CDR2 is SYGVQD in the germline V gene (reference sequence). Trimming removed 5 bases from V and 0 bases from J, with 14 bases in between. CDR3 nucleotide sequence: TGCGCCAGCAGTCCCACTCTATTAATCTCTGGAAACACCATATATTTT. Its protein is CASSPTLLISGNTIYF.

The DNA of the CDR3 is TGCGCCAGCAGCGGACAGGTCCATTACGAGCAGTACTTC. It yields the protein CASSGQVHYEQYF. V usage is TRBV10-1 and J usage is TRBJ2-7; 7 bases map to TRBD1. The V gene's germline CDR1 is WNHNN and CDR2 SYGVQD (reference sequence). Germline trimming cut 6 bases from V and 4 bases from J; bases unmatched to any gene: 6. The CDR3 is 13 amino acids.

The chain links TRBV4-1 to TRBJ1-1; D is undetermined. The V gene lost 4 bases and the J gene lost 7 bases, with 16 bases spanning the gap. Germline values: CDR1 MGHRA, CDR2 YSYEKL. The CDR3 contains 14 residues. The CDR3: CASSPRSALSEAFF. In DNA form, the CDR3 reads TGCGCCAGCAGCCCCCGTAGTGCGTTAAGTGAAGCTTTCTTT.

This chain's CDR3 is CASSLWQGAYEQYF. CDR3 bases: TGTGCCAGCAGTTTATGGCAGGGGGCTTACGAGCAGTACTTC. J is TRBJ2-7 and V is TRBV28, with 8 bases that match TRBD1. The J segment lost 4 bases and the V segment lost 0 bases, leaving 2 bases of the junction unmatched. The CDR3 has 14 amino acids. Germline lookup yields CDR1 MDHEN and CDR2 SYDVKM.

This clone turned up a few times. This chain uses TRBV4-1 with TRBJ2-3; 9 nucleotides align to TRBD2. CDR1 and CDR2 from the germline V gene are MGHRA and YSYEKL. V gave up 2 bases and J gave up 2 bases; unmatched junction bases: 2. There are 15 residues in the CDR3. The CDR3 DNA is TGCGCCAGCAGCCAACAGGGACTAGCCACAGATACGCAGTATTTT. Amino acid sequence: CASSQQGLATDTQYF.

J is TRBJ2-5 and V is TRBV20-1; D is uncertain. The CDR3 consists of 11 residues. Germline loops: CDR1 DFQATT, CDR2 SNEGSKA (reference sequence). The CDR3 region is CSRHPQETQYF. The CDR3 nucleotides read TGCTCCCGACACCCCCAAGAGACCCAGTACTTC.

This chain connects TRBV5-1 to TRBJ2-3; 10 bases line up with TRBD2. From germline, CDR1 is SGHRS and CDR2 YFSETQ. CDR3 length equals 16 residues. V lost 0 bases to trimming and J lost 3 bases; unmatched junction nucleotides: 4. The CDR3 coding sequence is TGCGCCAGCAGCTTGGGAACGGGACTAGCGACAGATACGCAGTATTTT. It encodes CASSLGTGLATDTQYF.

The V gene is TRBV19, the J gene TRBJ1-5, with D perhaps TRBD1 (5 bases). This CDR3 comprises 15 residues. From germline, CDR1 is LNHDA and CDR2 SQIVND (reference sequence). Trimming pared 3 bases from V and 1 base from J, leaving 10 bases between. This CDR3 reads CASSIRQGSNQPQHF. The DNA for the CDR3 is TGTGCCAGTAGTATTAGGCAGGGAAGCAATCAGCCCCAGCATTTT.

This sequence joins TRBV5-4 and TRBJ2-2; no clear D gene. The CDR3 covers 15 residues. V lost 1 base and J lost 2, with 9 bases in between. The germline gives CDR1 SGHNT, CDR2 YYREEE (reference sequence). CDR3 coding DNA: TGTGCCAGCAGCTTGAATACAAGAAACACCGGGGAGCTGTTTTTT. Its translation: CASSLNTRNTGELFF.

A word on this clone: As the CDR3 is not closed by the conserved phenylalanine or tryptophan, this likely results from a read error. The chain is built from TRBV4-1 and TRBJ1-1; 8 nucleotides align to TRBD1. J lost 1 base, V lost 4 bases, and 11 bases had no gene match. The CDR3 has 17 residues. CDR1 and CDR2 from the germline V gene are MGHRA and YSYEKL. The CDR3 bases are TGCGCCAGCAGCCTGAGGACAGGGCCGAGCCCGAACACTGAAGCTTTCTCT. It encodes CASSLRTGPSPNTEAFS.

This clone was counted only a few times. The CDR3 here is CASSPLGQGGHEQYF. As DNA, the CDR3 is TGTGCCAGCTCACCACTGGGACAGGGGGGCCACGAGCAGTACTTC. This chain connects TRBV18 to TRBJ2-7, with 11 bases that match TRBD1. V shed 1 base and J 5 bases; nucleotides not matched to a gene: 4. This CDR3 has 15 residues. Per germline, CDR1 KGHSH and CDR2 LQKENI. The full variable domain, in which reference TRBV18 and TRBJ2-7 provide the parts outside the CDR3, is NAGVMQNPRHLVRRRGQEARLRCSPMKGHSHVYWYRQLPEEGLKFMVYLQKENIIDESGMPKERFSAEFPKEGPSILRIQQVVRGDSAAYFCASSPLGQGGHEQYFGPGTRLTVT.